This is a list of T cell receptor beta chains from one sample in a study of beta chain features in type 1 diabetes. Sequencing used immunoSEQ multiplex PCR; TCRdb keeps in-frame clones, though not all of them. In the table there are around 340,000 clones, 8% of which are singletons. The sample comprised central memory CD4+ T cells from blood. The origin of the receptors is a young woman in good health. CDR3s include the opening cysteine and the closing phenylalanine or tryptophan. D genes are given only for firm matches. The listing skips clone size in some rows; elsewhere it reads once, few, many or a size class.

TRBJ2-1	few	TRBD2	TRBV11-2	TGTGCCAGCAGCCCAGGGACTAGCGAATCTAAGCAGTTCTTC	CASSPGTSESKQFF
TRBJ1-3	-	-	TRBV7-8	TGTGCCAGCAGCTTAGGGGGGCCTCGGGGCATATATTTT	CASSLGGPRGIYF
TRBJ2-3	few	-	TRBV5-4	TGTGCCAGCAGCGCCACGGACACAGATACGCAGTATTTT	CASSATDTDTQYF
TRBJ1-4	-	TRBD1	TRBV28	TGTGCCAGCAGTAGTAGACAGGGAGCTAATGAAAAACTGTTTTTT	CASSSRQGANEKLFF
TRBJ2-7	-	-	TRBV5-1	TGCGCCAGTTCCGGCTCTCCGGGGGCTAATTCCTACGAGCAGTACTTC	CASSGSPGANSYEQYF
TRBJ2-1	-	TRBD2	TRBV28	TGTGCCAGCAGGCAGCCTCTAGCGGGAAGAAAGGAGCAGTTCTTC	CASRQPLAGRKEQFF
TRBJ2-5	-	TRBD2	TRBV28	TGTGCCAGCCGCCGACTAGCGGGAGGGGCAGAGACCCAGTACTTC	CASRRLAGGAETQYF
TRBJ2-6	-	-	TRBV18	TGTGCCAGCTTAGGGCTCTCTGGGGCCAACGTCCTGACTTTC	CASLGLSGANVLTF
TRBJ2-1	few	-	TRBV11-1	TGTGCCAGCAGCTTAGTAGCGGCCCCCTACAATGAGCAGTTCTTC	CASSLVAAPYNEQFF
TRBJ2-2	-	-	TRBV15	TGTGCCACCAGCGGGGGATTCGCGACCGGGGAGCTGTTTTTT	CATSGGFATGELFF
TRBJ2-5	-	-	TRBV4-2	TGTGCCAGCAGCCAAGAGCGGACGCGGGGACAAGAGACCCAGTACTTC	CASSQERTRGQETQYF
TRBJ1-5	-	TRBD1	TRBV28	TGTGCCAGCACCGAATTAGATGACAGGGCTCAGCCCCAGCATTTT	CASTELDDRAQPQHF
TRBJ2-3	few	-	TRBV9	TGTGCCAGCAAACCAGGGGTGAGCACAGATACGCAGTATTTT	CASKPGVSTDTQYF
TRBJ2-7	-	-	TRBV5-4	TGTGCCAGCAGCTCTCATCGGGAGCCGTTGCAGGAGCAGTACTTC	CASSSHREPLQEQYF
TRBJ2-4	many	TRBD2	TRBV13	TGTGCCAGCAGCTTATATCGGCGGGAGGTAGCCAAAAACATTCAGTACTTC	CASSLYRREVAKNIQYF
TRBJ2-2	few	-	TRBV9	TGTGCCAGCAGCCCACGATCGACATCGAACACCGGGGAGCTGTTTTTT	CASSPRSTSNTGELFF
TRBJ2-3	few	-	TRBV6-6	TGTGCCAGCAGTGAGACCTCGGGTTCAGATACGCAGTATTTT	CASSETSGSDTQYF
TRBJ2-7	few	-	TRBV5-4	TGTGCCAGCAGCTCGGGACGCAGTTTCGAGCAGTACTTC	CASSSGRSFEQYF
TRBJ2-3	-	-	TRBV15	TGTGCCACCAGCGGAGAGGACCCGGCGGCTGCATATTTT	CATSGEDPAAAYF
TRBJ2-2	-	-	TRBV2	TGTGCCAGCAGAGAACAGGGGACTAACACCGGGGAGCTGTTTTTT	CASREQGTNTGELFF
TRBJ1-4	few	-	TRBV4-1	TGCGCCAGCAGCCCTCAGGGGACTAATGAAAAACTGTTTTTT	CASSPQGTNEKLFF
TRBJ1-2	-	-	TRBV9	TGTGCCAGCAGCGCCGACGGAGGTGCCAGCCATGGCTACACCTTC	CASSADGGASHGYTF
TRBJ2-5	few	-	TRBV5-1	TGCGCCAGCAGCTTGAGGCCCGAACGCGGAGAGACCCAGTACTTC	CASSLRPERGETQYF
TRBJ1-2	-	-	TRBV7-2	TGTGCCAGCAGCTTAGCGGGGTCCGACGCTAACTATGGCTACACCTTC	CASSLAGSDANYGYTF
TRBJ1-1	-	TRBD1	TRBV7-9	TGTGCCAGCAGCGAAGGACAGGGGGGTAACACTGAAGCTTTCTTT	CASSEGQGGNTEAFF
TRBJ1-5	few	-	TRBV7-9	TGTGCCAGCAGCCGTGGACTGGATGGAAGCAATCAGCCCCAGCATTTT	CASSRGLDGSNQPQHF
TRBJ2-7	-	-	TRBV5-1	TGCGCCAGCAGCTTGGAAGCAAACGCCTACGAGCAGTACTTC	CASSLEANAYEQYF
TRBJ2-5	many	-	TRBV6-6	TGTGCCAGCACCCGGAAGAAGGGGATCCAACAAGAGACCCAGTACTTC	CASTRKKGIQQETQYF
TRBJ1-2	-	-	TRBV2	TGTGCCAGCAGGGGGACCGGGGCTCGGTATGGCTACACCTTC	CASRGTGARYGYTF
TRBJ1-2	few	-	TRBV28	TGTGCCAGCAGTTTATTAGGACGGTATGGCTACACCTTC	CASSLLGRYGYTF
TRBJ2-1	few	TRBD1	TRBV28	TGTGCCAGCAGTAGCCGACAGGGTGAGCAGTTCTTC	CASSSRQGEQFF
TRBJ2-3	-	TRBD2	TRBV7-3	TGTGCCAGCAGCTTAGTGGCGGGAGGGCCGCCAGATACGCAGTATTTT	CASSLVAGGPPDTQYF
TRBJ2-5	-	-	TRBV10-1	TGCGCCAGCAGTGAGGGGGGGGACATGCGGACCCAGTACTTC	CASSEGGDMRTQYF
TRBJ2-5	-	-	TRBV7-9	TGTGCCAGCGCACGGGGAGGAGAGACCCAGTACTTC	CASARGGETQYF
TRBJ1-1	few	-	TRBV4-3	TGCGCCAGCAGCCAAGGGCGGCAGGCGAACACTGAAGCTTTCTTT	CASSQGRQANTEAFF
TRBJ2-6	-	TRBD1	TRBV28	TGTGCCAGCAGTCCGCCGGGACAGGGAATTTCTGGGGCCAACGTCCTGACTTTC	CASSPPGQGISGANVLTF
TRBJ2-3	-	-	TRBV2	TGTGCCAGCAGTGAGTTGGCCTTCGCCACAGATACGCAGTATTTT	CASSELAFATDTQYF
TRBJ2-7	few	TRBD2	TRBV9	TGTGCCAGCAGCGTAGCCCCATATTCTAGCGGGAGAATCTACGAGCAGTACTTC	CASSVAPYSSGRIYEQYF
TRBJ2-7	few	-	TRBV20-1	TGCAGTGCTAGAGAGCAGTACGAGCAGTACTTC	CSAREQYEQYF
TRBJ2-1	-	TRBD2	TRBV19	TGTGCCAGTAGTATCCGGGCTAGCGGGGCTTCCTACAATGAGCAGTTCTTC	CASSIRASGASYNEQFF
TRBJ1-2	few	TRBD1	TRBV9	TGTGCCAGCAGCGTAGACCCTGACAGGGGCTACTATGGCTACACCTTC	CASSVDPDRGYYGYTF
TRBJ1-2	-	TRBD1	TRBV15	TGTGCCACCAGCACCCGGACAGGGGGACGGACTAACTATGGCTACACCTTC	CATSTRTGGRTNYGYTF
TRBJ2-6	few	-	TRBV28	TGTGCCAGCAGTTCACACTCTGGGGCCAACGTCCTGACTTTC	CASSSHSGANVLTF
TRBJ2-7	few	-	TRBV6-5	TGTGCCAGCAGTTACGATGGCTCGGTGGAGTACGAGCAGTACTTC	CASSYDGSVEYEQYF
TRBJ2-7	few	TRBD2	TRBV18	TGTGCCAGCTCCCCTCGTACAAGCCGGCGGGAGGCCTTATACGAGCAGTACTTC	CASSPRTSRREALYEQYF
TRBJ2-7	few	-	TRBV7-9	TGTGCCAGCAGCTTAGCCAGCACCTACGAGCAGTACTTC	CASSLASTYEQYF
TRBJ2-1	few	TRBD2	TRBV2	TGTGCCAGCAGTGATCCTAGCGGGAGGAAGGAGTTCTTC	CASSDPSGRKEFF
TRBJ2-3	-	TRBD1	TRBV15	TGTGCCACCAGCAGCCTAAGGGGGCCAGATACGCAGTATTTT	CATSSLRGPDTQYF
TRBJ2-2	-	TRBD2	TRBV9	TGTGCCAGCAGCGAACTAGCGGATTACACCGGGGAGCTGTTTTTT	CASSELADYTGELFF
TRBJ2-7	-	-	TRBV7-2	TGCGCCAGCAGCCAAGATTTGTGGCGCTACGAGCAGTACTTC	CASSQDLWRYEQYF
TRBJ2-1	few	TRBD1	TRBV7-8	TGTGCCAGCAGCTCACAGACAGGGGAAAGTGAGCAGTTCTTC	CASSSQTGESEQFF
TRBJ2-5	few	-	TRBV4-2	TGTGCCAGCGGACAACCAGGACACCAAGAGACCCAGTACTTC	CASGQPGHQETQYF
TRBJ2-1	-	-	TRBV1	TGCACCAGCAGCCAAGCTTTCCTAGCTTCGGATGAGCAGTTCTTC	CTSSQAFLASDEQFF
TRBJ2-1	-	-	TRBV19	TGTGCCAGTAGCAAACAAGGGGCAGGGGAAGGGGAGCAGTTCTTC	CASSKQGAGEGEQFF
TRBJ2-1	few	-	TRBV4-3	TGCGCCAGCAGCCAATCTCGGCTCGGACCGGAATACAATGAGCAGTTCTTC	CASSQSRLGPEYNEQFF
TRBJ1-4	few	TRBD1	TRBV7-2	TGTGCCAGCAGCTTAGCGTACAGGGGGCGAGCTAATGAAAAACTGTTTTTT	CASSLAYRGRANEKLFF
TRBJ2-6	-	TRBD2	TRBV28	TGTGCCAGCAGTCCAAGGTCGGGGGGGCCCTCTGGGGCCAACGTCCTGACTTTC	CASSPRSGGPSGANVLTF
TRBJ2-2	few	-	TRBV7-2	TGTGCCAGCAGCCGAAACGCCCGAGGCACCGGGGAGCTGTTTTTT	CASSRNARGTGELFF